Below are 11 T cell receptor beta chains sequenced from a single sample in a study of blood T cell repertoires in COVID-19. The method was immunoSEQ multiplex PCR; TCRdb's version includes in-frame clones alone and lacks a portion of them. The sample holds hundreds of thousands of clones, roughly 87% seen once. The specimen was PBMCs or T cells enriched from blood (not recorded which). The receptors derive from a woman aged 25-40 years who had recovered from COVID-19.

V and J are TRBV5-1 and TRBJ2-4, with a tentative D call TRBD1 (5 bases). Trimming took 0 bases from V and 5 from J, leaving 9 bases between them. From germline, CDR1 is SGHRS and CDR2 YFSETQ. This CDR3 is built from 14 residues. CDR3 nucleotide sequence: TGCGCCAGCAGCTTGGTTGGCAGGGAAAACATTCAGTACTTC. Its protein product is CASSLVGRENIQYF. Complete variable domain (other parts from reference TRBV5-1 and TRBJ2-4): KAGVTQTPRYLIKTRGQQVTLSCSPISGHRSVSWYQQTPGQGLQFLFEYFSETQRNKGNFPGRFSGRQFSNSRSEMNVSTLELGDSALYLCASSLVGRENIQYFGAGTRLSVL.

The chain couples TRBV5-4 to TRBJ2-5, with 7 bases aligning to TRBD1. The CDR3 is 15 amino acids. Per the germline V gene, CDR1 is SGHNT and CDR2 is YYREEE (reference sequence). Trimming removed 2 bases from V and 1 base from J; junction bases left unmatched: 5. CDR3 DNA: TGTGCCAGCAGCTTTACCGGGACAGCCCAAGAGACCCAGTACTTC. As protein: CASSFTGTAQETQYF.

This chain links TRBV29-1 with TRBJ1-2, with D uncertain. The V end lost 3 bases, the J end lost 4 bases, and 9 bases lay between the germline ends. The length of the CDR3 is 12 residues. CDR1 and CDR2 (germline): SQVTM, ANQGSEA. CDR3 in amino acids: CSVDTDPYGYTF. The CDR3 DNA is TGCAGCGTTGATACAGACCCCTATGGCTACACCTTC.

This clone is a singleton in its sample. This chain connects TRBV29-1 to TRBJ1-2, with D tentatively TRBD1 (5 bases). The length of the CDR3 is 11 residues. With 7 bases removed from V and 3 bases from J, the gap between germline ends came to 9 bases. Germline lookup yields CDR1 SQVTM and CDR2 ANQGSEA. The CDR3 coding sequence is TGCAGCGCCGTACAGGACTATGGCTACACCTTC. This translates into CSAVQDYGYTF.

The chain employs TRBV7-9 and TRBJ2-1; 10 nucleotides line up with TRBD2. V shed 5 bases and J 7 bases; nucleotides not matched to a gene: 5. The CDR3 is 14 residues long. Germline CDR1 SEHNR, CDR2 FQNEAQ (reference sequence). The CDR3 reads CASSGWTSGNEQFF. CDR3 DNA sequence: TGTGCCAGCAGCGGGTGGACTAGCGGAAATGAGCAGTTCTTC.

The chain joins TRBV2 to TRBJ2-2, with 7 positions matching TRBD1. Germline CDR1 is SNHLY and CDR2 is FYNNEI. V was pared by 3 bases and J by 4 bases, with 11 bases of the junction left unmatched. The CDR3 sequence is 17 residues long. Here the CDR3 DNA reads TGTGCCAGCAGTGAGATGACAGGGCCGACATTCACCGGGGAGCTGTTTTTT. Translation: CASSEMTGPTFTGELFF.

This chain joins TRBV20-1 and TRBJ2-7, with 7 bases lining up with TRBD1. This CDR3 spans 12 amino acids. Germline CDR1 and CDR2: DFQATT and SNEGSKA (reference sequence). Losses at the gene ends were 3 bases for V and 5 bases for J; bases not matched to a gene: 4. This CDR3 reads CSASRGPDEQYF. The CDR3 DNA follows: TGCAGTGCTAGTAGGGGGCCAGACGAGCAGTACTTC.

This clone was picked up one time. The chain combines TRBV18 with TRBJ2-1; 10 bases agree with TRBD2. V shed 5 bases, J shed 8 bases, and the junction held 15 bases outside the gene matches. The length of the CDR3 is 17 residues. Per germline, CDR1 KGHSH and CDR2 LQKENI. CDR3 nucleotide sequence: TGTGCCAGCTCAGCGCAAGTTCTAGCGGGGGAAGGGGATGAGCAGTTCTTC. Translation gives CASSAQVLAGEGDEQFF.

This clone has only one observation. This sequence joins TRBV9 and TRBJ2-1; 11 positions agree with TRBD1. The CDR3 covers 15 residues. V lost 3 bases and J lost 5; bases outside the gene matches: 4. Germline V gene lookup returns CDR1 SGDLS and CDR2 YYNGEE. The CDR3 reads CASSEGQGVNNEQFF. For the CDR3, the DNA is TGTGCCAGCAGCGAGGGACAGGGGGTAAACAATGAGCAGTTCTTC.

The gene calls are TRBV3-1 (or the pseudogene TRBV3-2) and TRBJ2-1; tentatively, D is TRBD2 (6 bases). The CDR3 has 18 amino acids. V lost 1 base to trimming and J lost 0 bases, with 16 bases between them. CDR1 is LGHDT and CDR2 is YNNKEL in the germline V gene (reference sequence). The chain's CDR3 is CASSQVPTSLSSYNEQFF. The CDR3 coding sequence is TGTGCCAGCAGCCAAGTTCCAACTAGCCTGAGCTCCTACAATGAGCAGTTCTTC.

The chain has TRBV7-9 and TRBJ1-2; possible D gene TRBD1, 5 bases. Trimming pared 4 bases from V and 4 bases from J, leaving 13 bases between. The germline V gene encodes CDR1 SEHNR and CDR2 FQNEAQ (reference sequence). The CDR3 loop spans 14 amino acids. The CDR3 DNA reads TGTGCCAGCAGCTCTGGGTGGGGCATCTATGGCTACACCTTC. Protein: CASSSGWGIYGYTF.